The clone carrying this T cell receptor beta chain was recorded once. This specimen belongs to a study of shared clonotypes between healthy human individuals. The CDR3 loop spans 17 amino acids. V was pared by 0 bases and J by 3 bases, with 18 bases between. CDR1 is MNHNS and CDR2 is SASEGT in the germline V gene. Donors, healthy HIV-negative adults, lacked recent acute infections or vaccinations. Within Nashville, Tennessee resided all donors, each a Caucasian adult. Only in-frame clones appear in the TCRdb table, and some are missing; sequencing was by immunoSEQ multiplex PCR. The repertoire has 2 million to 2.5 million clones, 95% of them found once; the top ten carry around 0.13%.

J is TRBJ2-7 and V is TRBV6-1; perhaps TRBD1 as D (6 bases). The specimen was naive CD4+ T cells sorted from blood. Described subset: CD45RA+ positively selected. The receptor was isolated from a man aged 18 to 30 in good health. Here the CDR3 reads CASSEASPGQSFYEQYF. For the CDR3, the DNA is TGTGCCAGCAGTGAAGCTTCGCCCGGACAGAGCTTCTACGAGCAGTACTTC.